Following are 30 T cell receptor beta chains from one sample sequenced in a study of response to subunit inactivated influenza vaccine. TCRdb reanalysed the RT-PCR reads using MiXCR and keeps one entry per CDR3 protein. The sample contains 530,000 or so distinct CDR3 sequences, around 15% of which appear only once. Here the sequenced sample was PBMCs from blood, taken 12 days after vaccination. These receptors all come from a man aged 45-65 years who received an inactivated influenza vaccine.

This clonotype has only a few counts. The chain uses TRBV7-2 and TRBJ2-5, with 10 bases matching TRBD2. J gave up 4 bases and V 5 bases, and 10 bases lay outside the gene matches. The CDR3 is 16 residues long. Germline V lookup: CDR1 SGHTA, CDR2 FQGNSA. As DNA, the CDR3 is TGTGCCAGCAGCCCAGGCATAGCGGGAGGCAGAGAGACCCAGTACTTC. Translated: CASSPGIAGGRETQYF.

This clonotype was counted ten times or more. The chain carries TRBV28 and TRBJ2-5; 8 nucleotides match TRBD1. The junction had 12 bases not matched to a gene; V was cut back by 4 bases and J by 5 bases. The CDR3 has 16 amino acids. Per germline, CDR1 MDHEN and CDR2 SYDVKM. The CDR3 bases are TGTGCCAGCAGTTCGGGGACAGGCGAGCTCGGTGAGACCCAGTACTTC. It encodes CASSSGTGELGETQYF.

The chain recombines TRBV18 with TRBJ2-5; D ambiguous. This CDR3 spans 13 amino acids. Trimming pared 4 bases from V and 5 bases from J, leaving 11 bases between. Germline loops: CDR1 KGHSH, CDR2 LQKENI. For the CDR3, the DNA is TGTGCCAGCTCACTCGGGCCACTGGAGACCCAGTACTTC. This sequence encodes CASSLGPLETQYF.

This chain joins TRBV20-1 and TRBJ2-5, with D possibly TRBD1 on 6 matching bases. CDR1 is DFQATT, CDR2 SNEGSKA, per germline (reference sequence). V shed 3 bases and J shed 5 bases, with 16 bases lying between them. The CDR3 covers 14 residues. CDR3 amino acids: CSASETGGRETQYF. The CDR3 region has the DNA TGCAGTGCTAGCGAGACAGGTGGACGTGAGACCCAGTACTTC.

The V and J genes are TRBV5-6 and TRBJ1-1; 7 bases are a match to TRBD1. This CDR3 spans 14 amino acids. Germline assignment: CDR1 SGHDT and CDR2 YYEEEE. Trimming removed 3 bases from V and 4 bases from J; junction bases left unmatched: 6. CDR3 in amino acids: CASSSRQGVTEAFF. The CDR3 bases are TGTGCCAGCAGCTCCAGACAGGGTGTCACTGAAGCTTTCTTT. Full variable domain (rest looked up from reference TRBV5-6 and TRBJ1-1): DAGVTQSPTHLIKTRGQQVTLRCSPKSGHDTVSWYQQALGQGPQFIFQYYEEEERQRGNFPDRFSGHQFPNYSSELNVNALLLGDSALYLCASSSRQGVTEAFFGQGTRLTVV.

The chain recombines TRBV5-1 with TRBJ2-5; 7 bases agree with TRBD2. The CDR3 has 17 amino acids. Germline V CDR1 and CDR2: SGHRS, YFSETQ. J lost 4 bases, V lost 0 bases, and 12 bases had no gene match. The CDR3 bases are TGCGCCAGCAGCTTGGCCAAGTGGGAGGGTCGTGCAGAGACCCAGTACTTC. Its translation: CASSLAKWEGRAETQYF.

The chain links TRBV4-3 to TRBJ2-2; D remains unclear. The V and J ends lost 1 base and 4 bases respectively, with 10 bases between them. The CDR3 is made up of 15 amino acids. In germline, CDR1 is LGHNA, CDR2 YSLEER. This chain's CDR3 is CASSQVVQSTGELFF. CDR3 sequence (DNA): TGCGCCAGCAGCCAAGTTGTACAGAGCACCGGGGAGCTGTTTTTT.

This clonotype was counted many times. The chain recombines TRBV29-1 with TRBJ1-5; D gene uncertain. The V and J ends lost 4 bases and 4 bases respectively, with 11 bases between them. The CDR3 sequence is 13 residues long. From germline, CDR1 is SQVTM and CDR2 ANQGSEA. The CDR3 nucleotides are TGCAGCGTTGTGGACGGCATAAATCAGCCCCAGCATTTT. Its translation is CSVVDGINQPQHF.

The V and J genes are TRBV13 and TRBJ2-3; D might be TRBD2 (5 bases). The CDR3 length is 14 residues. From germline, CDR1 is PRHDT and CDR2 FYEKMQ (reference sequence). V lost 4 bases to trimming and J lost 2 bases, with 10 bases between them. CDR3: CASSSGFNTDTQYF. DNA of the CDR3: TGTGCCAGCAGCTCGGGATTTAACACAGATACGCAGTATTTT. The whole variable domain, remainder taken from reference TRBV13 and TRBJ2-3, is AAGVIQSPRHLIKEKRETATLKCYPIPRHDTVYWYQQGPGQDPQFLISFYEKMQSDKGSIPDRFSAQQFSDYHSELNMSSLELGDSALYFCASSSGFNTDTQYFGPGTRLTVL.

This clonotype showed up many times. Written as DNA, the CDR3 is TGTGCCAGCAGCGTAGGAGCGGGAGGCTACAATGAGCAGTTCTTC. It is translated as CASSVGAGGYNEQFF. This chain connects TRBV9 to TRBJ2-1, with 9 bases identical to TRBD2. The germline V gene encodes CDR1 SGDLS and CDR2 YYNGEE. The V gene end was trimmed by 0 bases and the J gene end by 3 bases; junction bases not matched to a gene: 1. The CDR3 loop spans 15 amino acids.

The rearrangement uses TRBV9 and TRBJ2-1; 8 bases are shared with TRBD1. The V and J ends lost 2 bases and 5 bases, in that order; junction bases with no gene match: 6. The CDR3 is 15 residues long. Germline V lookup: CDR1 SGDLS, CDR2 YYNGEE. The CDR3 DNA sequence: TGTGCCAGCAGCGTTTTTGCCAGGGGGCACAATGAGCAGTTCTTC. Translated, it gives CASSVFARGHNEQFF.

This clonotype was observed a few times. CDR3 sequence: CASSLAQSLQETQYF. In DNA form, the CDR3 reads TGTGCCAGCAGCTTAGCACAGAGCCTCCAAGAGACCCAGTACTTC. The rearrangement joins TRBV7-9 to TRBJ2-5; D gene ambiguous. Trimming took 0 bases from V and 1 from J, leaving 9 bases between them. Germline V gene sequence: CDR1 SEHNR, CDR2 FQNEAQ (reference sequence). The CDR3 has 15 amino acids.

This clonotype showed up just a few times. The chain recombines TRBV4-1 with TRBJ2-1, with 12 nucleotides matching TRBD2. Losses at the gene ends were 0 bases for V and 0 bases for J; bases not matched to a gene: 15. Per the germline V gene, CDR1 is MGHRA and CDR2 is YSYEKL. The CDR3 is 22 residues long. The CDR3 sequence is CASSQDLRVWTSGINSYNEQFF. In nucleotides, the CDR3 is TGCGCCAGCAGCCAAGATCTTCGCGTGTGGACTAGCGGGATCAACTCCTACAATGAGCAGTTCTTC.

The chain joins TRBV18 to TRBJ1-5; no reliable D call. V was pared by 6 bases and J by 7 bases, with 13 bases between. The CDR3 loop spans 13 amino acids. The germline V gene encodes CDR1 KGHSH and CDR2 LQKENI. The CDR3 spells CASSLDLMQPQHF. The CDR3 bases are TGTGCCAGCTCCCTTGACCTCATGCAGCCCCAGCATTTT.

The V call is TRBV12-3 or TRBV12-4, the J call TRBJ1-5, with D unresolved. The CDR3 consists of 13 residues. Deletions cut 2 bases from V and 5 bases from J, with 7 bases between. The CDR3 nucleotides are TGTGCCAGCAGTTTAACCCGTCATCAGCCCCAGCATTTT. It yields the protein CASSLTRHQPQHF.

The CDR3 region has the DNA TGTGCCAACTCCAAGGGACAGCCCTCTGGGGCCAACGTCCTGACTTTC. Protein sequence: CANSKGQPSGANVLTF. The rearrangement uses TRBV12-3 or TRBV12-4 and TRBJ2-6; 7 positions agree with TRBD1. The CDR3 spans 16 residues. V trimming: 10 bases; J trimming: 0 bases; junction bases outside the gene matches: 9.

This clonotype was found a few times. V and J are TRBV12-3 or TRBV12-4 and TRBJ1-6; 8 bases agree with TRBD1. The V gene end was trimmed by 7 bases and the J gene end by 10 bases; junction bases not matched to a gene: 9. This CDR3 comprises 14 residues. CDR3 nucleotide sequence: TGTGCCAGCAATCGACAGGGGAGATGGTCACCCCTCCACTTT. Encoded protein: CASNRQGRWSPLHF.

V usage is TRBV12-3 or TRBV12-4 and J usage is TRBJ2-6; D unclear. V lost 6 bases to trimming and J lost 4 bases, with 10 bases between them. The CDR3 covers 14 residues. CDR3 nucleotides: TGTGCCAGCAGCTTACAGTTGGGGGCCAACGTCCTGACTTTC. Its translation is CASSLQLGANVLTF.

The J gene is TRBJ2-3, the V gene TRBV7-2; 10 positions agree with TRBD2. CDR3 length: 16 amino acids. The trim removed 0 bases at V and 6 bases at J, leaving 6 bases unmatched. Germline lookup yields CDR1 SGHTA and CDR2 FQGNSA. CDR3 DNA sequence: TGTGCCAGCAGCTTAGCGGCTAGCGGGGGATGGGATACGCAGTATTTT. Its protein is CASSLAASGGWDTQYF.

This clonotype has a handful of counts. This chain links TRBV9 with TRBJ2-7; TRBD1 matches at 9 bases. This CDR3 is 15 amino acids long. V dropped 2 bases and J dropped 8; count of bases not matched to a gene: 11. The germline CDR1 and CDR2 sequences are SGDLS and YYNGEE. CDR3 sequence (DNA): TGTGCCAGCAGCGTCCACCCGGGACAGGGAGACAAGCAGTACTTC. Translating gives CASSVHPGQGDKQYF.

This clonotype was seen only a few times. This chain connects TRBV7-8 to TRBJ2-5; 8 nucleotides agree with TRBD2. V trimming: 1 base; J trimming: 5 bases; junction bases outside the gene matches: 6. The germline V gene has CDR1 SGHVS and CDR2 FQNEAQ. CDR3 size: 15 residues. CDR3 protein: CASSLDRGGQETQYF. The CDR3 DNA reads as TGTGCCAGCAGCTTAGATCGGGGGGGCCAGGAGACCCAGTACTTC.

This clonotype has more than one count but fewer than ten. The chain combines TRBV5-1 with TRBJ2-7; the match to TRBD2 covers 7 bases. Germline V gene sequence: CDR1 SGHRS, CDR2 YFSETQ. V shed 4 bases, J shed 3 bases, and the junction held 7 bases outside the gene matches. There are 14 residues in the CDR3. The CDR3 sequence: CASSVGTNHYEQYF. In DNA, the CDR3 is TGCGCCAGCAGCGTCGGGACTAACCACTACGAGCAGTACTTC.

This clonotype occurred a few times. The CDR3 DNA reads as TGTGCCAGCAGTTTTCGGGAATTGGACGAGCAGTACTTC. Amino acid sequence: CASSFRELDEQYF. The chain has TRBV28 and TRBJ2-7; a possible D gene is TRBD2 (5 bases). The CDR3 is made up of 13 amino acids. Trimming shortened V by 3 bases and J by 5 bases, and 11 bases separated the two germline ends. The germline gives CDR1 MDHEN, CDR2 SYDVKM.

The chain employs TRBV12-3 or TRBV12-4 and TRBJ2-1; 7 positions match TRBD2. The CDR3 is made up of 15 amino acids. Germline trimming cut 3 bases from V and 6 bases from J; bases unmatched to any gene: 8. CDR3 nucleotide sequence: TGTGCCAGCAGTTTCCGGGACTACCGATCCAATGAGCAGTTCTTC. Translation: CASSFRDYRSNEQFF.

The sample holds many counts of this clonotype. V usage is TRBV11-2 and J usage is TRBJ1-1, with D maybe TRBD1 (6 bases). The CDR3 is 16 residues long. V gave up 5 bases and J gave up 3 bases, with 19 bases separating them. In germline, CDR1 is SGHAT, CDR2 FQNNGV. CDR3 in DNA: TGTGCCAGCAGCCCCATTCGGACAGCCTTTCACACTGAAGCTTTCTTT. This codes for CASSPIRTAFHTEAFF.

The chain uses TRBV11-2 and TRBJ2-5; possibly TRBD2 for D (5 bases). The CDR3 contains 14 residues. CDR1 and CDR2 (germline): SGHAT, FQNNGV. Between the trimmed V and J ends, which lost 0 bases and 4 bases, there was a span of 9 bases. The DNA for the CDR3 is TGTGCCAGCAGCTTAGATATAGGGAGAGAGACCCAGTACTTC. Its protein is CASSLDIGRETQYF.

This clonotype came up many times. The rearrangement uses TRBV25-1 and TRBJ2-6; perhaps TRBD1 as D (6 bases). This CDR3 is built from 12 residues. Germline loops: CDR1 MGHDK, CDR2 SYGVNS. V shed 11 bases and J shed 2 bases, with 7 bases lying between them. The CDR3 region is CAAGAGANVLTF. DNA of the CDR3: TGTGCCGCAGGGGCTGGGGCCAACGTCCTGACTTTC.

This clonotype was observed once. This chain links TRBV18 with TRBJ2-5; no clear D gene. This CDR3 contains 16 residues. The V gene lost 2 bases and the J gene lost 1 base, with 14 bases spanning the gap. Germline V lookup: CDR1 KGHSH, CDR2 LQKENI. CDR3 nucleotide sequence: TGTGCCAGCTCACCATTACGAGGACCGACCCAAGAGACCCAGTACTTC. Encoded protein: CASSPLRGPTQETQYF.

The V gene is TRBV5-1, the J gene TRBJ2-7; D possibly corresponds to TRBD1 (6 bases). CDR3 length equals 13 residues. Per germline, CDR1 SGHRS and CDR2 YFSETQ. Trimming removed 4 bases at V and 7 bases at J, with 15 bases between. In DNA, the CDR3 is TGCGCCAGCAGCACAAGACAGGCCCTGGAGCAGTACTTC. This sequence encodes CASSTRQALEQYF.

J is TRBJ2-1 and V is TRBV6-2 or TRBV6-3; D is unresolved. The CDR3 contains 17 residues. Germline V gives CDR1 MNHEY, CDR2 SVGEGT. The V gene lost 5 bases and the J gene lost 2 bases, with 19 bases spanning the gap. The CDR3 here is CASSTLNGLTPYNEQFF. The CDR3 nucleotides are TGTGCCAGCAGTACCCTCAACGGATTAACTCCCTACAATGAGCAGTTCTTC.